This record concerns one T cell receptor beta chain sequence. PCR involved 60 Vbeta and 13 Jbeta primers. Measured with immunoSEQ multiplex PCR; TCRdb has only the in-frame clones, and not every one. Here the sample spans 100,000 to 150,000 clones, about 78% being singletons. The CDR3 is made up of 17 amino acids. In germline, CDR1 is SGDLS, CDR2 YYNGEE. With 4 bases clipped from V and 0 bases from J, the junction kept 10 bases outside the gene matches. The sample comes from a study of cytomegalovirus exposure and HLA in healthy donors. Sample: PBMCs. The V gene is TRBV9, the J gene TRBJ2-3, with 8 bases lining up with TRBD2. This receptor was identified in a man aged 30 to 45 in good health and CMV-seronegative. CDR3 sequence (DNA): TGTGCCAGCAGCCTACCTCGAGCGGGAGACAGCACAGATACGCAGTATTTT. Protein product: CASSLPRAGDSTDTQYF.